One and the same sample provided the 23 T cell receptor beta chains below, sequenced in a study of shared clonotypes between healthy human individuals (dated by TCRdb to 2020 to 2022). Receptors were amplified or captured by the immunoSEQ multiplex PCR assay. This is the immuneACCESS table as TCRdb keeps it, with only in-frame sequences that have V and J called. A part of the clones is gone; compared with another copy, unresolved V genes explain less than half, and the rest is unexplained. The sample profile shows about 480,000 clones; around 79% of them were found once. 9.5% to 15% of the sample is held by the ten biggest clonotypes. The sequenced sample was PBMCs. The receptor source for this set is a woman between 35 and 50 years old in good health. Some clones in this sample may be carry-over from other donors' samples.

This chain links TRBV29-1 with TRBJ2-3; TRBD2 matches 13 bases. With 4 bases clipped from V and 5 bases from J, the junction kept 0 bases outside the gene matches. There are 13 residues in the CDR3. Germline-derived CDR1 and CDR2 are SQVTM and ANQGSEA. The CDR3 nucleotides are TGCAGCGTTGGGACTAGCGGGGGAGATACGCAGTATTTT. It encodes CSVGTSGGDTQYF.

This clone has ten or more counts. The chain recombines TRBV6-1 with TRBJ1-2, with D uncertain. The germline V and J ends were trimmed by 2 bases and 2 bases, with 9 bases remaining between them. CDR1 MNHNS and CDR2 SASEGT come from the germline V gene. The CDR3 has 14 amino acids. CDR3 DNA: TGTGCCAGCAGTGAATTCGAGGGCAACTATGGCTACACCTTC. It translates to CASSEFEGNYGYTF.

The chain is built from TRBV30 and TRBJ2-7, with D tentatively TRBD2 (5 bases). V lost 2 bases and J 4 bases, leaving 12 bases between the germline ends. Germline V lookup: CDR1 GTSNPN, CDR2 SVGIG (reference sequence). This CDR3 region has 13 residues. This CDR3 reads CAWSLWPGYEQYF. The DNA of the CDR3 is TGTGCCTGGAGTTTGTGGCCGGGATACGAGCAGTACTTC.

The gene calls are TRBV27 and TRBJ1-1; a possible D gene is TRBD1 (6 bases). The V end lost 4 bases, the J end lost 4 bases, and 13 bases lay between the germline ends. The CDR3 has 14 residues. Germline lookup yields CDR1 MNHEY and CDR2 SMNVEV (reference sequence). The CDR3 sequence: CASSSFQGFTEAFF. CDR3 DNA sequence: TGTGCCAGCAGTTCCTTTCAGGGGTTCACTGAAGCTTTCTTT.

This clone was picked up many times. The chain couples TRBV19 to TRBJ1-1; TRBD1 is a possible D gene (5 bases). The V end lost 3 bases, the J end lost 1 base, and 12 bases lay between the germline ends. CDR1 is LNHDA and CDR2 is SQIVND in the germline V gene (reference sequence). The CDR3 is 15 residues long. The CDR3 reads CASSIGTRTNTEAFF. The DNA for the CDR3 is TGTGCCAGTAGTATTGGGACGAGAACGAACACTGAAGCTTTCTTT. The entire variable domain, with the rest obtained from reference TRBV19 and TRBJ1-1, is as follows: DGGITQSPKYLFRKEGQNVTLSCEQNLNHDAMYWYRQDPGQGLRLIYYSQIVNDFQKGDIAEGYSVSREKKESFPLTVTSAQKNPTAFYLCASSIGTRTNTEAFFGQGTRLTVV.

The chain is built from TRBV14 and TRBJ2-3; TRBD1 is a possible D gene (5 bases). The CDR3 covers 16 residues. Looked up from germline, CDR1 is SGHDN and CDR2 is FVKESK. V was clipped by 2 bases and J by 6 bases, with 18 bases between them. The CDR3: CASSQPNSKGSDTQYF. In nucleotides, the CDR3 is TGTGCCAGCAGCCAACCGAACAGTAAGGGGTCTGATACGCAGTATTTT.

The chain couples TRBV7-9 to TRBJ2-7; D possibly corresponds to TRBD2 (5 bases). The germline V gene has CDR1 SEHNR and CDR2 FQNEAQ (reference sequence). The CDR3 consists of 14 residues. V was pared by 1 base and J by 3 bases, with 10 bases between. Here the CDR3 reads CASSLGPAVYEQYF. The CDR3 DNA is TGTGCCAGCAGCTTAGGGCCAGCGGTCTACGAGCAGTACTTC.

The chain carries TRBV11-2 and TRBJ2-1; 8 bases are shared with TRBD1. After removal of 6 bases from V and 7 bases from J, the junction contained 8 bases not matched to a gene. Germline loops: CDR1 SGHAT, CDR2 FQNNGV. The CDR3 totals 14 residues. The CDR3 protein is CASRQQGARNEQFF. For the CDR3, the DNA is TGTGCCAGCAGGCAGCAGGGGGCGCGGAATGAGCAGTTCTTC.

A word on this clone: This may come from a read error, since a much larger clone is one base off. Additional DNA sequences in this sample encode the identical CDR3. The CDR3 DNA sequence: TGTGCCAGCTCACCGACTAGAGAGTCGTCCGAGCAATACTTC. Its protein product is CASSPTRESSEQYF. This rearrangement joins TRBV18 to TRBJ2-7; D is possibly TRBD2 (6 bases). Germline CDR1 KGHSH, CDR2 LQKENI. The CDR3 runs 14 residues.

The chain carries TRBV9 and TRBJ1-2; 8 bases fit TRBD1. The V gene end was trimmed by 5 bases and the J gene end by 4 bases; junction bases not matched to a gene: 7. The CDR3 is 14 amino acids. Germline V lookup: CDR1 SGDLS, CDR2 YYNGEE. The CDR3 loop is CASSPRGLGYGYTF. The CDR3 nucleotides read TGTGCCAGCAGTCCCAGGGGGCTCGGCTATGGCTACACCTTC.

The chain combines TRBV7-9 with TRBJ2-2, with 11 bases that match TRBD2. In germline, CDR1 is SEHNR, CDR2 FQNEAQ (reference sequence). J was trimmed by 6 bases and V by 3 bases; bases with no gene match: 9. The CDR3 consists of 17 residues. The CDR3 spells CASSFYSGRASPGELFF. CDR3 sequence (DNA): TGTGCCAGCAGCTTCTATAGCGGGAGGGCCTCGCCCGGGGAGCTGTTTTTT.

The chain combines TRBV5-4 with TRBJ2-1; D ambiguous. Trimming pared 2 bases from V and 9 bases from J, leaving 15 bases between. Germline assignment: CDR1 SGHNT and CDR2 YYREEE (reference sequence). This CDR3 is built from 14 residues. The CDR3 nucleotides are TGTGCCAGCAGCTTACGGTTCTCCTCAAGTGAGCAGTTCTTC. Protein sequence: CASSLRFSSSEQFF.

The chain combines TRBV18 with TRBJ1-4; perhaps TRBD1 as D (5 bases). V lost 3 bases, J lost 8 bases, and 16 bases lay in between. Germline V gene sequence: CDR1 KGHSH, CDR2 LQKENI. This CDR3 comprises 15 residues. This CDR3 is CASSPQGSVGEKLFF. CDR3 DNA sequence: TGTGCCAGCTCACCCCAGGGTTCTGTCGGGGAAAAACTGTTTTTT.

This clone showed up just once. This sequence joins TRBV4-1 and TRBJ2-3; 8 bases agree with TRBD2. After removal of 0 bases from V and 2 bases from J, the junction contained 13 bases not matched to a gene. The CDR3 contains 19 residues. Germline CDR1 is MGHRA and CDR2 is YSYEKL. The CDR3 sequence: CASSQDRARPSGFTDTQYF. CDR3 coding DNA: TGCGCCAGCAGCCAAGATCGGGCTAGGCCTAGCGGGTTCACAGATACGCAGTATTTT.

In DNA form, the CDR3 reads TGCGCCAGCAGCTTGGACACGGAGAACACTGAAGCTTTCTTT. Protein: CASSLDTENTEAFF. The genes are TRBV5-1 and TRBJ1-1; D gene ambiguous. V lost 0 bases and J 1 base, leaving 7 bases between the germline ends. CDR1 SGHRS and CDR2 YFSETQ come from the germline V gene. The CDR3 runs to 14 residues.

The chain has TRBV5-4 and TRBJ2-5, with D maybe TRBD1 (6 bases). The ends were cut back, 2 bases at V and 1 base at J, with 12 bases in the middle. The germline V gene encodes CDR1 SGHNT and CDR2 YYREEE (reference sequence). This CDR3 is 15 amino acids long. This CDR3 reads CASSLGSRGQETQYF. The DNA of the CDR3 is TGTGCCAGCAGCTTAGGTAGCAGGGGCCAAGAGACCCAGTACTTC.

In this sample, this clone turned up a few times. The same CDR3 arises from other DNA sequences in this sample as well. The V call is TRBV30, the J call TRBJ1-5; 8 bases map to TRBD1. V trimming: 0 bases; J trimming: 7 bases; junction bases outside the gene matches: 5. In germline, CDR1 is GTSNPN, CDR2 SVGIG (reference sequence). This CDR3 contains 14 residues. Here the CDR3 DNA reads TGTGCCTGGAGTGTTGGGCCAGGGGGCCAGCCCCAGCATTTT. Protein: CAWSVGPGGQPQHF. Full variable domain (missing parts from reference TRBV30 and TRBJ1-5): SQTIHQWPATLVQPVGSPLSLECTVEGTSNPNLYWYRQAAGRGLQLLFYSVGIGQISSEVPQNLSASRPQDRQFILSSKKLLLSDSGFYLCAWSVGPGGQPQHFGDGTRLSIL.

V and J are TRBV4-3 and TRBJ2-2; 10 bases agree with TRBD1. The V gene's germline CDR1 is LGHNA and CDR2 YSLEER. Trimming cost V 1 base and J 7 bases; bases outside gene matches: 6. The CDR3 consists of 16 residues. CDR3 DNA: TGCGCCAGCAGCCAAGTGGACAGGGGGTTTGGCGGGGAGCTGTTTTTT. Its protein is CASSQVDRGFGGELFF.

The V gene is TRBV7-6, the J gene TRBJ2-5, with 11 bases lining up with TRBD2. CDR3 length equals 15 residues. Trimming removed 3 bases from V and 5 bases from J; junction bases left unmatched: 5. Germline V gene sequence: CDR1 SGHVS, CDR2 FNYEAQ. For the CDR3, the DNA is TGTGCCAGCAGCTTTACTAGCGGGAGTGGGGAGACCCAGTACTTC. This codes for CASSFTSGSGETQYF.

The genes are TRBV4-1 and TRBJ1-2; D call uncertain. The CDR3 loop spans 12 amino acids. Germline V lookup: CDR1 MGHRA, CDR2 YSYEKL. Trimming shortened V by 0 bases and J by 8 bases, and 7 bases separated the two germline ends. The CDR3 region has the DNA TGCGCCAGCAGCCAAGAGGGAGTGGGCTACACCTTC. As protein: CASSQEGVGYTF.

The rearrangement uses TRBV28 and TRBJ1-1; 7 nucleotides agree with TRBD1. Germline V CDR1 and CDR2: MDHEN, SYDVKM. CDR3 length: 16 residues. The V gene end was trimmed by 5 bases and the J gene end by 1 base; junction bases not matched to a gene: 10. The CDR3 sequence: CASSTKGARGNTEAFF. CDR3 coding DNA: TGTGCCAGCAGTACCAAGGGGGCGCGTGGGAACACTGAAGCTTTCTTT.

This clone was seen repeatedly, ten times or more. J is TRBJ2-5 and V is TRBV27, with TRBD1 matching 7 bases. The CDR3 consists of 13 residues. V dropped 5 bases and J dropped 5; count of bases not matched to a gene: 5. Germline CDR1 MNHEY, CDR2 SMNVEV (reference sequence). Written as DNA, the CDR3 is TGTGCCAGCAGTCGACAGGGTAGTGAGACCCAGTACTTC. Residues: CASSRQGSETQYF.

This sequence joins TRBV11-2 and TRBJ2-2, with TRBD2 matching 11 bases. Per germline, CDR1 SGHAT and CDR2 FQNNGV. J gave up 4 bases and V 7 bases, and 5 bases lay outside the gene matches. The CDR3 is 15 residues long. CDR3 in DNA: TGTGCCAGCACGCTGACTAGCGGGGCCACCGGGGAGCTGTTTTTT. Amino acid sequence: CASTLTSGATGELFF.